This passage covers 27 T cell receptor beta chains from one sample sequenced in a study of CD8+CD57+ T cells in acquired aplastic anemia. Genomic DNA acted as the template from which TCR beta VDJ combination and CDR3 sequence profiling were carried out. MiXCR, run by TCRdb on the reads, gives a single entry per CDR3 protein. The sample contains some 220,000 distinct CDR3 sequences, about 37% of which appear only once. Sequencing was performed on sorted CD4+, CD8+, or CD8+CD57+ T cells (not recorded which) from PBMCs. These receptor sequences come from a human donor in good health, serving as a control.

This clonotype was recorded a few times. The chain uses TRBV5-6 and TRBJ2-5, with 12 bases that match TRBD2. J was trimmed by 4 bases and V by 3 bases; bases with no gene match: 7. The CDR3 has 16 residues. CDR1 and CDR2 from the germline V gene are SGHDT and YYEEEE. The CDR3 DNA is TGTGCCAGCAGCTCTAGCGGGGGGGCATGGGTAGAGACCCAGTACTTC. The encoded protein is CASSSSGGAWVETQYF.

The V and J genes are TRBV30 and TRBJ1-5; D might be TRBD1 (6 bases). CDR3 length: 14 amino acids. The V and J ends lost 5 bases and 7 bases respectively, with 18 bases between them. Germline V gene data show CDR1 as GTSNPN and CDR2 as SVGIG (reference sequence). CDR3 nucleotide sequence: TGTGCCTGGGCGGACATGGACAGTAAACAGCCCCAGCATTTT. It specifies CAWADMDSKQPQHF.

The chain recombines TRBV6-5 with TRBJ2-1; D tentatively reads TRBD1 or TRBD2 (5 bases each). The CDR3 totals 13 residues. V lost 4 bases, J lost 7 bases, and 11 bases lay in between. Germline assignment: CDR1 MNHEY and CDR2 SVGAGI. Here the CDR3 reads CASSSPGRNEQFF. As DNA, the CDR3 is TGTGCCAGCAGTTCTCCAGGGAGAAATGAGCAGTTCTTC.

The chain is built from TRBV9 and TRBJ1-2; 9 nucleotides line up with TRBD1. The CDR3 runs 16 residues. V lost 0 bases to trimming and J lost 4 bases; unmatched junction nucleotides: 7. The germline gives CDR1 SGDLS, CDR2 YYNGEE. Here the CDR3 reads CASSVGDRVASYGYTF. The CDR3 nucleotides read TGTGCCAGCAGCGTAGGGGACAGGGTTGCCAGCTATGGCTACACCTTC.

The chain uses TRBV20-1 and TRBJ1-6; D perhaps matches TRBD1 (5 bases). V was trimmed by 5 bases and J by 7 bases, leaving 27 bases between them. This CDR3 has 18 residues. Germline V CDR1 and CDR2: DFQATT, SNEGSKA (reference sequence). CDR3 in amino acids: CSARRDGARERPNSPLHF. The CDR3 DNA is TGCAGTGCTCGACGAGACGGGGCTAGGGAGCGACCCAATTCACCCCTCCACTTT.

The chain employs TRBV5-1 and TRBJ1-1; D is perhaps TRBD1 (5 bases). The CDR3 consists of 18 residues. The V end was cut by 2 bases, the J end by 1 base, with 21 bases between. Germline V CDR1 and CDR2: SGHRS, YFSETQ. The CDR3 DNA follows: TGCGCCAGCAGCTTTGCGGGGCGGGGGAATACAGGGAACACTGAAGCTTTCTTT. The encoded protein is CASSFAGRGNTGNTEAFF.

In its sample, this clonotype was seen many times. The rearrangement joins TRBV10-3 to TRBJ2-3; no clear D. This CDR3 is 12 amino acids long. The germline CDR1 and CDR2 sequences are ENHRY and SYGVKD. V dropped 1 base and J dropped 5 bases, with 4 bases sitting between them. The DNA for the CDR3 is TGTGCCATCAGTGAGTTTCGAGATACGCAGTATTTT. Its translation: CAISEFRDTQYF.

In this sample, this clonotype turned up many times. The V and J genes are TRBV15 and TRBJ2-5; D gene ambiguous. The germline V and J ends were trimmed by 0 bases and 5 bases, with 7 bases remaining between them. CDR1 and CDR2 from the germline V gene are LNHNV and YYDKDF (reference sequence). CDR3 size: 13 residues. The CDR3 spells CATSRDQRETQYF. As DNA, the CDR3 is TGTGCCACCAGCAGAGATCAAAGGGAGACCCAGTACTTC.

At least ten counts were recorded for this clonotype. This rearrangement joins TRBV4-3 to TRBJ2-1, with 7 positions matching TRBD1. The V gene's germline CDR1 is LGHNA and CDR2 YSLEER. With 2 bases clipped from V and 2 bases from J, the junction kept 0 bases outside the gene matches. The CDR3 sequence is 14 residues long. CDR3 in DNA: TGCGCCAGCAGCCAACAGGGGGCCTACAATGAGCAGTTCTTC. Its translation: CASSQQGAYNEQFF.

V gene TRBV15 combines with J gene TRBJ2-7; D call uncertain. Deletions cut 3 bases from V and 1 base from J, with 10 bases between. In germline, CDR1 is LNHNV, CDR2 YYDKDF (reference sequence). This CDR3 has 14 residues. This chain's CDR3 is CATSRTPPSYEQYF. CDR3 nucleotide sequence: TGTGCCACCAGCAGGACACCACCTTCCTACGAGCAGTACTTC.

This clonotype came up many times. J is TRBJ2-7 and V is TRBV7-9; 9 bases agree with TRBD1. Per germline, CDR1 SEHNR and CDR2 FQNEAQ (reference sequence). J gave up 3 bases and V 5 bases, and 5 bases lay outside the gene matches. The CDR3 consists of 14 residues. The CDR3 here is CASSVQGAVYEQYF. The CDR3 DNA is TGTGCCAGCAGCGTACAGGGGGCTGTCTACGAGCAGTACTTC. Complete variable domain (other parts from reference TRBV7-9 and TRBJ2-7): DTGVSQNPRHKITKRGQNVTFRCDPISEHNRLYWYRQTLGQGPEFLTYFQNEAQLEKSRLLSDRFSAERPKGSFSTLEIQRTEQGDSAMYLCASSVQGAVYEQYFGPGTRLTVT.

This clonotype was seen a handful of times. The chain employs TRBV7-2 and TRBJ2-2; D is unresolved. The CDR3 spans 14 residues. The germline V gene has CDR1 SGHTA and CDR2 FQGNSA. Trimming cost V 1 base and J 2 bases, with 5 bases left between them. CDR3 loop: CASSLVENTGELFF. The CDR3 DNA reads as TGTGCCAGCAGCTTAGTGGAAAACACCGGGGAGCTGTTTTTT. Full variable domain (missing parts from reference TRBV7-2 and TRBJ2-2): GAGVSQSPSNKVTEKGKDVELRCDPISGHTALYWYRQSLGQGLEFLIYFQGNSAPDKSGLPSDRFSAERTGGSVSTLTIQRTQQEDSAVYLCASSLVENTGELFFGEGSRLTVL.

Comments on this clonotype: This may come from a read error, since a much larger clone is one base off. The chain joins TRBV7-2 to TRBJ1-1; a weak D match, TRBD1 (5 bases). The CDR3 runs to 14 residues. Germline V gene sequence: CDR1 SGHTA, CDR2 FQGNSA. CDR3: CASTPGTINTGAFF. DNA for the CDR3: TGTGCCAGCACCCCCGGGACGATTAACACTGGAGCTTTCTTT.

The chain recombines TRBV12-3 or TRBV12-4 with TRBJ1-5; D may be TRBD1 (5 bases). V dropped 6 bases and J dropped 11 bases, with 11 bases sitting between them. The CDR3 runs 11 residues. CDR3 residues: CASSDGGAQHF. For the CDR3, the DNA is TGTGCCAGCAGCGACGGGGGAGCCCAGCATTTT.

The CDR3 DNA reads as TGCGCCAGCAGGACTAGCGGGGGCCCCTTGGGCAGCACAGATACGCAGTATTTT. Residues: CASRTSGGPLGSTDTQYF. V gene TRBV5-1 combines with J gene TRBJ2-3; the match to TRBD2 covers 12 bases. Looked up from germline, CDR1 is SGHRS and CDR2 is YFSETQ. V shed 5 bases, J shed 0 bases, and the junction held 10 bases outside the gene matches. There are 18 residues in the CDR3.

This clonotype was observed once. The chain recombines TRBV10-3 with TRBJ2-6; no clear D. Per the germline V gene, CDR1 is ENHRY and CDR2 is SYGVKD. The ends were cut back, 10 bases at V and 4 bases at J, with 17 bases in the middle. This CDR3 is 15 amino acids long. CDR3 amino acids: CATLAELFGANVLTF. As DNA, the CDR3 is TGTGCCACCCTGGCCGAATTGTTCGGGGCCAACGTCCTGACTTTC.

This clonotype was picked up many times. The rearrangement links TRBV10-3 to TRBJ1-2; 8 nucleotides align to TRBD1. Germline lookup yields CDR1 ENHRY and CDR2 SYGVKD. The CDR3 has 16 amino acids. V was pared by 0 bases and J by 4 bases, with 7 bases of the junction left unmatched. CDR3 in amino acids: CAISESTGGSLYGYTF. The CDR3 DNA follows: TGTGCCATCAGTGAGTCAACAGGGGGTTCCCTCTATGGCTACACCTTC.

The gene calls are TRBV2 and TRBJ1-1, with 11 bases fitting TRBD1. This CDR3 is built from 15 residues. With V trimmed by 6 bases and J by 5 bases, 8 bases remained unmatched. Germline CDR1 SNHLY, CDR2 FYNNEI. The CDR3, as DNA: TGTGCCAGCAGAGGACCGGGACAGGGGGGGACTGAAGCTTTCTTT. As protein: CASRGPGQGGTEAFF.

V gene TRBV9 combines with J gene TRBJ1-2; tentative D call: TRBD1 (5 bases). Germline V gene data show CDR1 as SGDLS and CDR2 as YYNGEE. The CDR3 totals 14 residues. The germline V and J ends were trimmed by 2 bases and 3 bases, with 11 bases remaining between them. The CDR3 loop reads CASSVTTADYGYTF. The CDR3 coding sequence is TGTGCCAGCAGCGTGACGACAGCGGACTATGGCTACACCTTC. The full variable domain, its missing parts supplied by reference TRBV9 and TRBJ1-2, is DSGVTQTPKHLITATGQRVTLRCSPRSGDLSVYWYQQSLDQGLQFLIQYYNGEERAKGNILERFSAQQFPDLHSELNLSSLELGDSALYFCASSVTTADYGYTFGSGTRLTVV.

The sample holds many counts of this clonotype. The J gene is TRBJ1-1, the V gene TRBV20-1; D is undetermined. The V and J ends lost 7 bases and 1 base respectively, with 13 bases between them. The CDR3 contains 13 residues. CDR1 and CDR2 (germline): DFQATT, SNEGSKA (reference sequence). The CDR3 sequence is CSVQTNKNTEAFF. The CDR3 DNA sequence: TGCAGTGTTCAGACCAACAAGAACACTGAAGCTTTCTTT.

Only a few counts were recorded for this clonotype. The chain recombines TRBV20-1 with TRBJ2-1, with 8 bases that match TRBD1. The CDR3 loop spans 16 amino acids. V lost 0 bases and J lost 5; bases outside the gene matches: 9. Germline V lookup: CDR1 DFQATT, CDR2 SNEGSKA (reference sequence). The CDR3 region has the DNA TGCAGTGCTAGAGATTTAAGGACAGGGAAAAACAATGAGCAGTTCTTC. Its protein is CSARDLRTGKNNEQFF.

The genes are TRBV10-3 and TRBJ2-3; no definite D call. This CDR3 is 13 amino acids long. The germline V and J ends were trimmed by 6 bases and 3 bases, with 10 bases remaining between them. Germline V lookup: CDR1 ENHRY, CDR2 SYGVKD. CDR3 sequence: CAIRERFTDTQYF. In nucleotides, the CDR3 is TGTGCCATCAGGGAAAGGTTTACAGATACGCAGTATTTT.

This rearrangement joins TRBV29-1 to TRBJ1-3; D is possibly TRBD1 (6 bases). Trimming removed 6 bases at V and 0 bases at J, with 12 bases between. CDR1 is SQVTM, CDR2 ANQGSEA, per germline. The CDR3 totals 14 residues. The CDR3 region is CSVGGGASGNTIYF. CDR3 sequence (DNA): TGCAGCGTAGGCGGGGGCGCCTCTGGAAACACCATATATTTT.

This clonotype was found once. The rearrangement joins TRBV10-3 to TRBJ1-2; a possible D gene is TRBD1 (5 bases). V lost 7 bases and J 8 bases, leaving 26 bases between the germline ends. The CDR3 has 16 residues. Germline V gene sequence: CDR1 ENHRY, CDR2 SYGVKD. The CDR3 DNA sequence: TGTGCCATCAAGCTACAGTGGGACCCCCCCACCCCGGGCTACACCTTC. It is translated as CAIKLQWDPPTPGYTF.

This clonotype has only a few counts. The chain has TRBV18 and TRBJ2-3; no firm D call. V lost 4 bases, J lost 3 bases, and 11 bases lay in between. This CDR3 comprises 14 residues. CDR1 is KGHSH and CDR2 is LQKENI in the germline V gene. This CDR3 reads CASSRTQRTDTQYF. The CDR3, as DNA: TGTGCCAGCTCACGTACGCAGAGAACAGATACGCAGTATTTT.

This clonotype appeared many times. The chain uses TRBV20-1 and TRBJ2-7; 9 bases fit TRBD1. CDR1 and CDR2 (germline): DFQATT, SNEGSKA (reference sequence). J lost 11 bases, V lost 0 bases, and 11 bases had no gene match. This CDR3 is built from 14 residues. CDR3 loop: CSARDGQTGDREYF. DNA for the CDR3: TGCAGTGCTAGAGATGGCCAAACGGGGGACAGGGAGTACTTC.

This clonotype was found many times. The V and J genes are TRBV7-2 and TRBJ1-2; D might be TRBD1 (6 bases). The germline V gene has CDR1 SGHTA and CDR2 FQGNSA. V was clipped by 5 bases and J by 6 bases, with 22 bases between them. CDR3 length: 16 amino acids. CDR3 loop: CASSPSRGQGSNGYTF. CDR3 sequence (DNA): TGTGCCAGCAGCCCTTCCCGGGGGCAGGGGTCCAATGGCTACACCTTC.